These 20 T cell receptor beta chains were all obtained from the same sample, sequenced in a study of control samples from healthy donors and cancer patients. Clones were sequenced by immunoSEQ multiplex PCR, and TCRdb holds only the in-frame ones, with some missing. The sample carries roughly 88,000 clones, roughly nine tenths recorded once. Specimen: blood. These receptors all come from a woman aged 25 to 39 in good health.

The chain carries TRBV10-3 and TRBJ1-5, with 7 bases matching TRBD1. CDR3 length: 16 residues. Germline CDR1 and CDR2: ENHRY and SYGVKD. V dropped 4 bases and J dropped 4; count of bases not matched to a gene: 10. DNA of the CDR3: TGTGCCATCAGTGGACAGGGCTCGATGGGGAATCAGCCCCAGCATTTT. It is translated as CAISGQGSMGNQPQHF.

This chain links TRBV18 with TRBJ2-5; TRBD2 aligns across 11 bases. Germline CDR1 and CDR2: KGHSH and LQKENI. With V trimmed by 0 bases and J by 7 bases, 10 bases remained unmatched. The CDR3 spans 17 residues. For the CDR3, the DNA is TGTGCCAGCTCACCACCGTTGGCTAGCGGGGGGCATAGGACCCAGTACTTC. Its protein product is CASSPPLASGGHRTQYF.

This rearrangement joins TRBV3-1 (or the pseudogene TRBV3-2) to TRBJ1-2; a possible D gene is TRBD1 (5 bases). The length of the CDR3 is 13 residues. Germline loops: CDR1 LGHDT, CDR2 YNNKEL (reference sequence). V was pared by 0 bases and J by 8 bases, with 10 bases between. CDR3 nucleotides: TGTGCCAGCAGCCAAGATGTGCAGGGAGGCTACACCTTC. It encodes CASSQDVQGGYTF.

The V call is TRBV6-5, the J call TRBJ1-1; D not certain. In germline, CDR1 is MNHEY, CDR2 SVGAGI. The CDR3 totals 15 residues. Between the trimmed V and J ends, which lost 7 bases and 1 base, there was a span of 16 bases. Here the CDR3 reads CASKAGHSANTEAFF. CDR3 bases: TGTGCCAGCAAGGCCGGGCACTCGGCGAACACTGAAGCTTTCTTT.

This chain connects TRBV7-9 to TRBJ1-4; D is possibly TRBD1 (5 bases). V lost 6 bases to trimming and J lost 1 base, with 15 bases between them. CDR1 is SEHNR and CDR2 is FQNEAQ in the germline V gene (reference sequence). The CDR3 consists of 16 residues. DNA of the CDR3: TGTGCCAGCAGTTACCGGGGCGGGGGAACTAATGAAAAACTGTTTTTT. This codes for CASSYRGGGTNEKLFF. The full variable domain, rest sourced from reference TRBV7-9 and TRBJ1-4, is DTGVSQNPRHKITKRGQNVTFRCDPISEHNRLYWYRQTLGQGPEFLTYFQNEAQLEKSRLLSDRFSAERPKGSFSTLEIQRTEQGDSAMYLCASSYRGGGTNEKLFFGSGTQLSVL.

The chain links TRBV5-1 to TRBJ2-3; 9 nucleotides line up with TRBD2. This CDR3 region has 15 residues. CDR1 is SGHRS and CDR2 is YFSETQ in the germline V gene. With 4 bases clipped from V and 4 bases from J, the junction kept 7 bases outside the gene matches. This CDR3 is CASSRAGGGADTQYF. For the CDR3, the DNA is TGCGCCAGCAGCCGCGCGGGGGGGGGCGCAGATACGCAGTATTTT.

The chain recombines TRBV6-1 with TRBJ1-4; no definite D call. This CDR3 has 16 amino acids. The germline gives CDR1 MNHNS, CDR2 SASEGT. V was pared by 1 base and J by 1 base, with 10 bases between. The chain's CDR3 is CASSEGVRLTNEKLFF. The CDR3 region has the DNA TGTGCCAGCAGTGAAGGCGTGAGACTAACTAATGAAAAACTGTTTTTT.

This clone was detected only a few times. This sequence joins TRBV27 and TRBJ2-5, with 9 bases identical to TRBD1. The CDR3 is 15 residues long. Germline CDR1 MNHEY, CDR2 SMNVEV (reference sequence). The ends lost 2 bases at V and 1 base at J; junction bases unmatched: 2. CDR3 sequence: CASSLRQGGQETQYF. CDR3 nucleotide sequence: TGTGCCAGCAGTTTAAGACAGGGGGGCCAAGAGACCCAGTACTTC.

The gene calls are TRBV11-2 and TRBJ2-7; 9 bases match TRBD1. Germline lookup yields CDR1 SGHAT and CDR2 FQNNGV. The CDR3 covers 16 residues. J gave up 2 bases and V 2 bases, and 7 bases lay outside the gene matches. This chain's CDR3 is CASSLSPGTGTYEQYF. The CDR3 DNA is TGTGCCAGCAGCTTATCTCCCGGGACAGGGACCTACGAGCAGTACTTC.

The chain couples TRBV28 to TRBJ1-5; 7 bases align to TRBD1. Germline CDR1 and CDR2: MDHEN and SYDVKM. This CDR3 spans 16 amino acids. J gave up 0 bases and V 1 base, and 3 bases lay outside the gene matches. This CDR3 is CASSLYPGGSNQPQHF. For the CDR3, the DNA is TGTGCCAGCAGTTTATATCCAGGGGGTAGCAATCAGCCCCAGCATTTT.

This chain links TRBV3-1 (or the pseudogene TRBV3-2) with TRBJ1-3; 8 nucleotides agree with TRBD1. CDR1 and CDR2 (germline): LGHDT, YNNKEL (reference sequence). Trimming removed 1 base from V and 6 bases from J; junction bases left unmatched: 8. The CDR3 has 16 amino acids. The CDR3 nucleotides are TGTGCCAGCAGCCAAGCGGGACAGGCAAGAGCAAACACCATATATTTT. This gives the protein CASSQAGQARANTIYF.

This clone came up once. The rearrangement joins TRBV9 to TRBJ1-1, with 9 bases identical to TRBD1. V was clipped by 3 bases and J by 4 bases; unmatched bases: 7. Germline CDR1 is SGDLS and CDR2 is YYNGEE. The CDR3 runs to 15 residues. CDR3 sequence reads: CASSAQGAGATEAFF. The CDR3 DNA sequence: TGTGCCAGCAGCGCACAGGGGGCGGGAGCCACTGAAGCTTTCTTT.

This chain joins TRBV5-1 and TRBJ2-7, with 8 nucleotides matching TRBD1. The CDR3 runs 16 residues. CDR1 and CDR2 (germline): SGHRS, YFSETQ. J lost 2 bases, V lost 1 base, and 8 bases had no gene match. As DNA, the CDR3 is TGCGCCAGCAGCTTGTGGGCAGGGGGCGCGACCTACGAGCAGTACTTC. Its protein product is CASSLWAGGATYEQYF.

The chain employs TRBV20-1 and TRBJ1-1, with D perhaps TRBD1 (6 bases). The germline V gene encodes CDR1 DFQATT and CDR2 SNEGSKA (reference sequence). This CDR3 has 13 amino acids. V was shortened by 3 bases and J by 1 base, with 9 bases between the two germline ends. DNA for the CDR3: TGCAGTGCTAGTGTACAGGGGAACACTGAAGCTTTCTTT. Protein sequence: CSASVQGNTEAFF.

Points on this clone: Sequence at one end of the junction differs from germline and may be a read error. The chain links TRBV9 to TRBJ1-3; D uncertain. This CDR3 comprises 14 residues. Germline CDR1 is SGDLS and CDR2 is YYNGEE. The CDR3 nucleotides read TGTGCCAGCGGCGTAGACTACTCTGGAAACACCATATATTTT. This translates into CASGVDYSGNTIYF.

The chain has TRBV29-1 and TRBJ2-7; 9 bases map to TRBD1. Germline V CDR1 and CDR2: SQVTM, ANQGSEA. The CDR3 runs to 13 residues. V lost 6 bases, J lost 4 bases, and 7 bases stayed unmatched. CDR3 sequence: CSVVRQGGYEQYF. The CDR3 coding sequence is TGCAGCGTCGTTAGACAGGGGGGATACGAGCAGTACTTC.

The rearrangement links TRBV3-1 (or the pseudogene TRBV3-2) to TRBJ2-1; a possible D gene is TRBD2 (6 bases). Germline values: CDR1 LGHDT, CDR2 YNNKEL (reference sequence). The V and J ends lost 4 bases and 0 bases respectively, with 19 bases between them. The CDR3 has 18 amino acids. In DNA, the CDR3 is TGTGCCAGCAGCCCGCAGGCGGTAGCGGAATACTCCTACAATGAGCAGTTCTTC. This sequence encodes CASSPQAVAEYSYNEQFF.

This rearrangement joins TRBV29-1 to TRBJ1-2; D unclear. CDR1 is SQVTM and CDR2 is ANQGSEA in the germline V gene. This CDR3 has 12 residues. V was cut by 0 bases and J by 4 bases, with 6 bases left in between. The CDR3 is CSVEDSSYGYTF. The CDR3 DNA reads TGCAGCGTTGAAGACTCGAGCTATGGCTACACCTTC. Based on the CDR3 plus reference TRBV29-1 and TRBJ1-2, the full variable domain is SAVISQKPSRDICQRGTSLTIQCQVDSQVTMMFWYRQQPGQSLTLIATANQGSEATYESGFVIDKFPISRPNLTFSTLTVSNMSPEDSSIYLCSVEDSSYGYTFGSGTRLTVV.

The V gene is TRBV2, the J gene TRBJ1-6; tentative D call: TRBD1 (6 bases). The CDR3 runs to 15 residues. Germline V gives CDR1 SNHLY, CDR2 FYNNEI. The germline V and J ends were trimmed by 1 base and 8 bases, with 12 bases remaining between them. The CDR3 spells CASSEVQGTHSPLHF. CDR3 coding DNA: TGTGCCAGCAGTGAAGTCCAGGGGACACATTCACCCCTCCACTTT.

Written as DNA, the CDR3 is TGTGCCAGCAGCTCCTCGACTAGGGTGTCCTACGAGCAGTACTTC. Its translation is CASSSSTRVSYEQYF. V and J are TRBV13 and TRBJ2-7; the D gene is possibly TRBD2 (6 bases). Germline V lookup: CDR1 PRHDT, CDR2 FYEKMQ (reference sequence). The CDR3 sequence is 15 residues long. The V end was cut by 4 bases, the J end by 1 base, with 14 bases between. Full variable domain (outside the CDR3, taken from reference TRBV13 and TRBJ2-7): AAGVIQSPRHLIKEKRETATLKCYPIPRHDTVYWYQQGPGQDPQFLISFYEKMQSDKGSIPDRFSAQQFSDYHSELNMSSLELGDSALYFCASSSSTRVSYEQYFGPGTRLTVT.